Each of the 19 T cell receptor beta chains below was sequenced from the same sample in a study of T-cell reconstitution after alpha-beta-depleted transplantation in children. A TCRbeta library incorporating unique molecular identifiers was prepared. MiXCR was run by TCRdb on the PCR reads, yielding one entry per CDR3 protein. Of some 500,000 distinct CDR3 sequences listed, around 16% were seen once; the top ten hold roughly 3.3%. The specimen comprised PBMCs from the stem cell graft donor, sampled from the stem cell graft. The receptors here all came from a human donor who donated a stem cell graft to a child with acute lymphoblastic leukemia.

This clonotype was picked up a small number of times. The CDR3 here is CASSLEGRGSGNTIYF. For the CDR3, the DNA is TGCGCCAGCAGCTTGGAGGGCAGGGGCTCTGGAAACACCATATATTTT. The rearrangement uses TRBV5-1 and TRBJ1-3, with a possible D match to TRBD1 (6 bases). The V and J ends lost 0 bases and 0 bases respectively, with 10 bases between them. Germline V CDR1 and CDR2: SGHRS, YFSETQ. This CDR3 comprises 16 residues.

The chain recombines TRBV7-3 with TRBJ2-3; TRBD1 is a possible D gene (5 bases). CDR1 and CDR2 from the germline V gene are SGHTA and FQGTGA. This CDR3 has 15 amino acids. Trimming pared 5 bases from V and 2 bases from J, leaving 14 bases between. CDR3 sequence (DNA): TGTGCCAGCAGCCCAGACAGTTACCCCACAGATACGCAGTATTTT. This translates into CASSPDSYPTDTQYF. Full variable domain (rest looked up from reference TRBV7-3 and TRBJ2-3): GAGVSQTPSNKVTEKGKYVELRCDPISGHTALYWYRQSLGQGPEFLIYFQGTGAADDSGLPNDRFFAVRPEGSVSTLKIQRTERGDSAVYLCASSPDSYPTDTQYFGPGTRLTVL.

A few counts support this clonotype. This chain joins TRBV7-9 and TRBJ2-2, with D hard to call. V lost 5 bases and J 2 bases, leaving 15 bases between the germline ends. The CDR3 spans 16 residues. The germline V gene has CDR1 SEHNR and CDR2 FQNEAQ (reference sequence). The CDR3 here is CASSPTGFRNTGELFF. The CDR3 region has the DNA TGTGCCAGCAGCCCAACTGGATTTAGAAACACCGGGGAGCTGTTTTTT. Variable domain in full (rest from reference TRBV7-9 and TRBJ2-2): DTGVSQNPRHKITKRGQNVTFRCDPISEHNRLYWYRQTLGQGPEFLTYFQNEAQLEKSRLLSDRFSAERPKGSFSTLEIQRTEQGDSAMYLCASSPTGFRNTGELFFGEGSRLTVL.

This clonotype has a handful of counts. CDR3 sequence reads: CASSVGPGANVLTF. The CDR3 coding sequence is TGTGCCAGCAGCGTAGGGCCTGGGGCCAACGTCCTGACTTTC. The chain uses TRBV9 and TRBJ2-6; D call uncertain. The CDR3 totals 14 residues. The V end was cut by 0 bases, the J end by 2 bases, with 3 bases between. CDR1 is SGDLS, CDR2 YYNGEE, per germline.

In its sample, this clonotype was seen a few times. This chain uses TRBV12-3 or TRBV12-4 with TRBJ2-1; TRBD2 is a possible D gene (8 bases). The CDR3 loop spans 13 amino acids. V lost 6 bases to trimming and J lost 8 bases, with 14 bases between them. The CDR3 sequence: CASRHSGTDEQFF. In DNA form, the CDR3 reads TGTGCCAGCAGACATAGCGGGACAGATGAGCAGTTCTTC.

This clonotype occurred a few times. The V gene is TRBV29-1, the J gene TRBJ2-7, with D possibly being TRBD2 (6 bases). The CDR3 has 14 amino acids. Deletions cut 8 bases from V and 0 bases from J, with 17 bases between. Germline V gene lookup returns CDR1 SQVTM and CDR2 ANQGSEA. The CDR3 loop reads CSTSGDGSSYEQYF. The CDR3 nucleotides are TGCAGCACTTCCGGGGACGGGAGCTCCTACGAGCAGTACTTC.

This clonotype occurred once. This chain connects TRBV18 to TRBJ2-5; TRBD1 aligns across 11 bases. The V gene's germline CDR1 is KGHSH and CDR2 LQKENI. The CDR3 is made up of 17 amino acids. The V gene end was trimmed by 0 bases and the J gene end by 4 bases; junction bases not matched to a gene: 7. This chain's CDR3 is CASSPPKGQGARETQYF. The CDR3 region has the DNA TGTGCCAGCTCACCACCGAAAGGACAGGGGGCAAGAGAGACCCAGTACTTC. The entire variable domain, with the rest obtained from reference TRBV18 and TRBJ2-5, is as follows: NAGVMQNPRHLVRRRGQEARLRCSPMKGHSHVYWYRQLPEEGLKFMVYLQKENIIDESGMPKERFSAEFPKEGPSILRIQQVVRGDSAAYFCASSPPKGQGARETQYFGPGTRLLVL.

The rearrangement uses TRBV5-1 and TRBJ1-3, with 7 bases aligning to TRBD1. The CDR3 consists of 18 residues. The J segment lost 2 bases and the V segment lost 4 bases, leaving 15 bases of the junction unmatched. Germline lookup yields CDR1 SGHRS and CDR2 YFSETQ. The CDR3 protein is CASSNSPVGQAPGNTIYF. The CDR3, as DNA: TGCGCCAGCAGCAATTCGCCGGTAGGACAGGCCCCTGGAAACACCATATATTTT.

This clonotype was counted a few times. The gene calls are TRBV18 and TRBJ2-1, with 10 positions matching TRBD2. Per germline, CDR1 KGHSH and CDR2 LQKENI. This CDR3 has 15 amino acids. Trimming removed 4 bases from V and 8 bases from J; junction bases left unmatched: 8. DNA for the CDR3: TGTGCCAGCTCACGAGCGGGAGGGCCGGTGGATGAGCAGTTCTTC. Protein: CASSRAGGPVDEQFF.

This clonotype was seen more than once but under ten times. The J gene is TRBJ2-1, the V gene TRBV11-2; 14 nucleotides align to TRBD2. The CDR3 is 16 residues long. The germline V gene encodes CDR1 SGHAT and CDR2 FQNNGV. Unmatched junction bases numbered 8, after V lost 8 bases and J lost 5 bases. CDR3 sequence (DNA): TGTGCCAGCTGGACTAGCGGGGGGAGGGGGCACAATGAGCAGTTCTTC. It is translated as CASWTSGGRGHNEQFF.

The CDR3 protein is CATSRGRRTEAFF. In DNA, the CDR3 is TGTGCCACTTCCAGGGGGCGGCGAACTGAAGCTTTCTTT. The J gene is TRBJ1-1, the V gene TRBV19, with 8 bases aligning to TRBD1. The CDR3 has 13 residues. The germline V gene has CDR1 LNHDA and CDR2 SQIVND (reference sequence). Trimming took 10 bases from V and 5 from J; bases not matched to a gene: 9.

This clonotype was seen a handful of times. J is TRBJ1-6 and V is TRBV12-3 or TRBV12-4, with D possibly being TRBD1 (6 bases). V dropped 2 bases and J dropped 7 bases, with 9 bases sitting between them. The CDR3 extends over 14 amino acids. For the CDR3, the DNA is TGTGCCAGCAGTTTATGGACAGTAAATTCACCCCTCCACTTT. Translated: CASSLWTVNSPLHF.

This clonotype was observed at least ten times. This chain joins TRBV5-1 and TRBJ2-1; D is ambiguous. The CDR3 extends over 15 amino acids. Germline V gene data show CDR1 as SGHRS and CDR2 as YFSETQ. V lost 3 bases to trimming and J lost 6 bases, with 16 bases between them. The DNA for the CDR3 is TGCGCCAGCAGCTGGACGTCCTCAAGAGGCAATGAGCAGTTCTTC. Its translation: CASSWTSSRGNEQFF.

CDR3 amino acids: CASSRPGAYNEQFF. In DNA, the CDR3 is TGTGCCAGCTCCCGTCCGGGGGCATACAATGAGCAGTTCTTC. The chain joins TRBV18 to TRBJ2-1; possibly TRBD1 or TRBD2 for D (6 bases each). Germline CDR1 and CDR2: KGHSH and LQKENI. The V gene lost 6 bases and the J gene lost 4 bases, with 13 bases spanning the gap. This CDR3 has 14 residues.

CDR3 residues: CASSPPRGHQDYGYTF. As DNA, the CDR3 is TGTGCCAGCAGCCCCCCCAGGGGGCATCAGGACTATGGCTACACCTTC. The gene calls are TRBV11-2 and TRBJ1-2; 8 bases align to TRBD1. CDR3 length: 16 amino acids. Germline CDR1 is SGHAT and CDR2 is FQNNGV. The V and J ends lost 5 bases and 3 bases, in that order; junction bases with no gene match: 11.

This clonotype was recorded many times. The CDR3 protein is CASKMEGAGEKLFF. The DNA of the CDR3 is TGTGCCAGCAAAATGGAGGGGGCCGGGGAAAAACTGTTTTTT. The chain recombines TRBV6-1 with TRBJ1-4; TRBD1 matches 7 bases. V was pared by 7 bases and J by 8 bases, with 10 bases of the junction left unmatched. CDR1 is MNHNS, CDR2 SASEGT, per germline. The CDR3 is 14 amino acids.

V and J are TRBV20-1 and TRBJ1-3; no definite D call. CDR1 and CDR2 from the germline V gene are DFQATT and SNEGSKA (reference sequence). This CDR3 is built from 11 residues. V was cut by 4 bases and J by 2 bases, with 3 bases left in between. This CDR3 is CSANTGNTIYF. Written as DNA, the CDR3 is TGCAGTGCTAACACTGGAAACACCATATATTTT.

This clonotype came up many times. The chain uses TRBV10-3 and TRBJ2-1; 7 nucleotides align to TRBD2. Germline V CDR1 and CDR2: ENHRY, SYGVKD. This CDR3 is 17 amino acids long. With V trimmed by 0 bases and J by 0 bases, 5 bases remained unmatched. The CDR3 DNA is TGTGCCATCAGTGAGTCCAGTAGGACTAGCTCCTACAATGAGCAGTTCTTC. Its translation is CAISESSRTSSYNEQFF.

This clonotype appeared a few times. The gene calls are TRBV5-1 and TRBJ2-7; perhaps D is TRBD1 or TRBD2 (5 bases each). CDR1 SGHRS and CDR2 YFSETQ come from the germline V gene. The V gene lost 0 bases and the J gene lost 6 bases, with 10 bases spanning the gap. The CDR3 length is 13 residues. In nucleotides, the CDR3 is TGCGCCAGCAGCTTGGGAGCAGGGAGCGAGCAGTACTTC. Translating gives CASSLGAGSEQYF. Together with reference TRBV5-1 and TRBJ2-7, the CDR3 gives the full variable domain: KAGVTQTPRYLIKTRGQQVTLSCSPISGHRSVSWYQQTPGQGLQFLFEYFSETQRNKGNFPGRFSGRQFSNSRSEMNVSTLELGDSALYLCASSLGAGSEQYFGPGTRLTVT.